This T cell receptor (beta chain) emerged from a study of T cells in Graves' hyperthyroidism and ophthalmopathy. As for the study in general: Upon initial diagnosis and before any treatment, peripheral blood was collected.

RNA transcripts were the template for amplifying TCR beta CDR3 regions. Initially, a first-round RT-PCR of the TCR CDR3 employed the HTBI primer set. TCRdb reanalysed the multiplex PCR reads using MiXCR and keeps one entry per CDR3 protein. The sample includes around 350,000 distinct CDR3 sequences, less than 20% of them seen just once. For the diagnoses, clinical symptoms, serum thyroxine and TRAb, thyroid ultrasound and orbital computed tomography were used. Fresh peripheral blood, under 11 ml, yielded the PBMCs. This clonotype was recorded a few times. With V trimmed by 3 bases and J by 1 base, 7 bases remained unmatched. The CDR3 contains 17 residues. CDR1 and CDR2 from the germline V gene are MGHRA and YSYEKL.

The clonotype originates from a young woman with Graves' hyperthyroidism that later progressed to Graves' ophthalmopathy. The genes are TRBV4-1 and TRBJ2-3, with 10 nucleotides matching TRBD2. The sequenced sample consisted of blood. DNA of the CDR3: TGCGCCAGCAGCCAGACACCCGGACTAGCGGGCACAGATACGCAGTATTTT. Residues: CASSQTPGLAGTDTQYF.